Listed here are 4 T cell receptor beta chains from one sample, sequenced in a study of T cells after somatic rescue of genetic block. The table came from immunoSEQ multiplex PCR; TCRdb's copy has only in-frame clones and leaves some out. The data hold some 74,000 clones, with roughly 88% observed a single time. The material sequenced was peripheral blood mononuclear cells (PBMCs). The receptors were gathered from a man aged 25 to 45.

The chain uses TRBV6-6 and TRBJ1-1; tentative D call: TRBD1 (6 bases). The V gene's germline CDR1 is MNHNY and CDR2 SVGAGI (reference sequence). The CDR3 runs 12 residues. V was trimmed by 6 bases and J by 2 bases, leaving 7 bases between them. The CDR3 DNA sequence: TGTGCCAGCAGGGACAGCAACACTGAAGCTTTCTTT. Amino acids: CASRDSNTEAFF.

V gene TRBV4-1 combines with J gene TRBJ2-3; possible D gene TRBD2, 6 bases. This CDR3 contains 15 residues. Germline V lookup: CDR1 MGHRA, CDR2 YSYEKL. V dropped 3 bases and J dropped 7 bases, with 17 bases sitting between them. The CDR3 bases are TGCGCCAGCAGCCATCCTACTAGCAAGGAGAATACGCAGTATTTT. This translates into CASSHPTSKENTQYF.

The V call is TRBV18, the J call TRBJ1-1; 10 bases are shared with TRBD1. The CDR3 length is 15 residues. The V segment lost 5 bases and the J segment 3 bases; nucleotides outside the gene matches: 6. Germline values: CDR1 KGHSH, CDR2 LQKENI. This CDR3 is CASSSTDRGYTEAFF. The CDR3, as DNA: TGTGCCAGCTCATCGACGGACAGGGGGTACACTGAAGCTTTCTTT.

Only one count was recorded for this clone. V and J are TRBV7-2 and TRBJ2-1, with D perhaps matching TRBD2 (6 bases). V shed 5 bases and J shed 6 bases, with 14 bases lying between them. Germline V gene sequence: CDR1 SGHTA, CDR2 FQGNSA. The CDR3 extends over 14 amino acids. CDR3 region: CASSPRDFPNEQFF. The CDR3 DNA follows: TGTGCCAGCAGCCCCCGGGACTTCCCCAATGAGCAGTTCTTC.